This note documents a single T cell receptor (beta chain) sequence. Antigen specificity is unknown. This CDR3 is 12 amino acids long. Germline-derived CDR1 and CDR2 are SQVTM and ANQGSEA. This record belongs to a study of CXCR3-negative and CXCR3-positive naive CD8 T cells. At 300,000 cells each, triplicate sorts were carried out for each CD8+ T cell subset. The libraries of TRB cDNA were constructed through 5' RACE using UMI labels. TCRdb reprocessed the 5' RACE reads and stores each CDR3 protein as one record, lacking DNA. There are tens of thousands of distinct CDR3 sequences in the sample, with roughly 1.6% held by the top ten. Study-level results: Both naive subsets showed comparably high diversity, and memory CD8+ cells showed much lower diversity.

The clonotype originates from a human donor in good health. Some clones in this sample may be carry-over from other donors' samples. The sequenced sample consisted of naive CXCR3- CD8+ T cells from blood. Sample subset: CD45RO-CCR7+CD27+CD95- naive CD8+ T cells lacking CXCR3 (TNR3-). The chain carries TRBV29-1 and TRBJ1-1. CDR3 in amino acids: CSAKEIRSEAFF.